Below are 32 T cell receptor beta chains sequenced from a single sample in a study of blood T cell repertoires in COVID-19. TCRdb keeps only in-frame clones here, not all; method: immunoSEQ multiplex PCR. This table has under 150,000 clones, more than 65% appearing once. The material sequenced was peripheral blood. The receptors stem from a man in his fifties or sixties with acute or convalescent COVID-19.

This chain uses TRBV29-1 with TRBJ2-7, with no clear D. V lost 4 bases to trimming and J lost 0 bases, with 13 bases between them. Germline-derived CDR1 and CDR2 are SQVTM and ANQGSEA. This CDR3 comprises 14 residues. The CDR3: CSVAVPPSSYEQYF. The DNA for the CDR3 is TGCAGCGTTGCCGTTCCTCCCAGCTCCTACGAGCAGTACTTC.

This clone was detected a few times. The DNA of the CDR3 is TGCAGTGCTAGTCCACAGGGGTGGGCTGAAGCTTTCTTT. Amino acids: CSASPQGWAEAFF. The chain has TRBV20-1 and TRBJ1-1; 7 positions agree with TRBD1. The CDR3 runs to 13 residues. J was trimmed by 6 bases and V by 3 bases; bases with no gene match: 7. Germline values: CDR1 DFQATT, CDR2 SNEGSKA (reference sequence).

Here the CDR3 reads CASRVGPGGQYEQFF. DNA for the CDR3: TGTGCCAGCAGAGTTGGGCCGGGAGGGCAATATGAGCAGTTCTTC. The chain joins TRBV7-2 to TRBJ2-1, with 8 nucleotides matching TRBD2. Per the germline V gene, CDR1 is SGHTA and CDR2 is FQGNSA. V dropped 6 bases and J dropped 8; count of bases not matched to a gene: 12. This CDR3 has 15 residues.

This clone was counted only a few times. This chain connects TRBV6-4 to TRBJ1-1; D ambiguous. The CDR3 loop spans 13 amino acids. Trimming left V 4 bases short and J 1 base short, with 7 bases between. Per the germline V gene, CDR1 is MRHNA and CDR2 is SNTAGT. This CDR3 reads CASSAQENTEAFF. The CDR3 DNA reads TGTGCCAGCAGTGCCCAGGAGAACACTGAAGCTTTCTTT.

The chain is built from TRBV7-9 and TRBJ2-5; 10 bases align to TRBD1. Losses at the gene ends were 5 bases for V and 6 bases for J; bases not matched to a gene: 3. Per the germline V gene, CDR1 is SEHNR and CDR2 is FQNEAQ (reference sequence). CDR3 length: 13 residues. CDR3 amino acids: CASSPDRGKTQYF. CDR3 sequence (DNA): TGTGCCAGCAGCCCGGACAGGGGGAAGACCCAGTACTTC.

This chain connects TRBV7-2 to TRBJ1-2; the D gene is possibly TRBD1 (5 bases). Germline-derived CDR1 and CDR2 are SGHTA and FQGNSA. There are 13 residues in the CDR3. Between the trimmed V and J ends, which lost 7 bases and 4 bases, there was a span of 13 bases. Here the CDR3 reads CASIPGGFYGYTF. The CDR3 DNA is TGTGCCAGCATCCCCGGGGGGTTCTATGGCTACACCTTC.

V and J are TRBV3-1 (or the pseudogene TRBV3-2) and TRBJ2-7, with 7 nucleotides matching TRBD2. Germline CDR1 and CDR2: LGHDT and YNNKEL (reference sequence). V lost 3 bases to trimming and J lost 2 bases; unmatched junction nucleotides: 7. The CDR3 totals 15 residues. Written as DNA, the CDR3 is TGTGCCAGCAGCCATTGGGACTATAAACCCTACGAGCAGTACTTC. Protein product: CASSHWDYKPYEQYF.

This clone was seen a handful of times. The chain has TRBV11-2 and TRBJ2-7; no definite D call. Trimming removed 4 bases from V and 1 base from J, with 11 bases in between. In germline, CDR1 is SGHAT, CDR2 FQNNGV. The CDR3 contains 14 residues. The CDR3 DNA is TGTGCCAGCAGCTCGTTGTCGAGATCCTACGAGCAGTACTTC. It translates to CASSSLSRSYEQYF.

This clone was counted a few times. J is TRBJ2-1 and V is TRBV19, with 9 bases lining up with TRBD2. The CDR3 runs to 15 residues. V gave up 7 bases and J gave up 6 bases; unmatched junction bases: 10. The germline V gene encodes CDR1 LNHDA and CDR2 SQIVND (reference sequence). The CDR3, as DNA: TGTGCCAGTAAGTTCACAGCGGGAGGCAGCAATGAGCAGTTCTTC. It yields the protein CASKFTAGGSNEQFF.

V usage is TRBV11-2 and J usage is TRBJ2-2; 8 bases are a match to TRBD1. The CDR3 has 15 residues. The ends lost 2 bases at V and 6 bases at J; junction bases unmatched: 5. Germline CDR1 and CDR2: SGHAT and FQNNGV. CDR3 protein: CASSLRQGFSGELFF. The CDR3, as DNA: TGTGCCAGCAGCTTAAGACAGGGGTTCTCCGGGGAGCTGTTTTTT. The full variable domain, in which reference TRBV11-2 and TRBJ2-2 provide the parts outside the CDR3, is EAGVAQSPRYKIIEKRQSVAFWCNPISGHATLYWYQQILGQGPKLLIQFQNNGVVDDSQLPKDRFSAERLKGVDSTLKIQPAKLEDSAVYLCASSLRQGFSGELFFGEGSRLTVL.

V gene TRBV3-1 (or the pseudogene TRBV3-2) combines with J gene TRBJ1-2, with 7 bases aligning to TRBD1. The CDR3 is 14 residues long. The germline gives CDR1 LGHDT, CDR2 YNNKEL (reference sequence). With 5 bases clipped from V and 3 bases from J, the junction kept 6 bases outside the gene matches. Here the CDR3 reads CASSLNTGDYGYTF. CDR3 DNA: TGTGCCAGCAGCTTAAACACAGGGGACTATGGCTACACCTTC.

Concerning this clone: This specimen includes other DNA sequences encoding the same CDR3. The J gene is TRBJ2-7, the V gene TRBV28; 7 positions match TRBD1. The length of the CDR3 is 13 residues. V shed 6 bases and J 1 base; nucleotides not matched to a gene: 3. Germline V gene sequence: CDR1 MDHEN, CDR2 SYDVKM. As DNA, the CDR3 is TGTGCCAGCAGCCGGGGACAGTCCTACGAGCAGTACTTC. This gives the protein CASSRGQSYEQYF.

V usage is TRBV6-2 or TRBV6-3 and J usage is TRBJ2-2; 10 nucleotides align to TRBD2. Germline CDR1 and CDR2: MNHEY and SVGEGT. The CDR3 extends over 16 amino acids. Losses at the gene ends were 1 base for V and 7 bases for J; bases not matched to a gene: 6. CDR3 protein: CASSYFLAGVDGELFF. Written as DNA, the CDR3 is TGTGCCAGCAGTTACTTCCTAGCGGGAGTTGACGGGGAGCTGTTTTTT.

The rearrangement joins TRBV5-4 to TRBJ2-6; TRBD1 agrees at 7 bases. V shed 3 bases, J shed 6 bases, and the junction held 3 bases outside the gene matches. CDR1 and CDR2 (germline): SGHNT, YYREEE (reference sequence). The CDR3 spans 14 residues. CDR3 protein: CASSSTGSANVLTF. The CDR3 DNA is TGTGCCAGCAGCTCGACAGGGTCGGCCAACGTCCTGACTTTC.

V gene TRBV11-3 combines with J gene TRBJ2-3; D perhaps matches TRBD1 (5 bases). Germline V gene data show CDR1 as SGHNT and CDR2 as YENEEA. The ends were cut back, 3 bases at V and 2 bases at J, with 12 bases in the middle. The CDR3 has 15 amino acids. Written as DNA, the CDR3 is TGTGCCAGCAGCTTTGGATGGGGCCCCACAGATACGCAGTATTTT. As protein: CASSFGWGPTDTQYF.

The chain joins TRBV10-3 to TRBJ1-1, with a possible D match to TRBD1 (5 bases). The CDR3 covers 13 residues. V dropped 10 bases and J dropped 0 bases, with 12 bases sitting between them. Germline lookup yields CDR1 ENHRY and CDR2 SYGVKD. CDR3 amino acids: CATGGSMNTEAFF. The CDR3 nucleotides read TGTGCCACGGGGGGTAGCATGAACACTGAAGCTTTCTTT.

This clone was observed once. V usage is TRBV2 and J usage is TRBJ1-5; D is perhaps TRBD1 (5 bases). Germline CDR1 reads SNHLY; CDR2 reads FYNNEI. The CDR3 is made up of 14 amino acids. The V and J ends lost 7 bases and 6 bases respectively, with 16 bases between them. The CDR3 reads CASTRGEGGQPQHF. Here the CDR3 DNA reads TGTGCCAGCACCCGAGGGGAGGGCGGTCAGCCCCAGCATTTT.

This clone was recorded a few times. The V call is TRBV6-6, the J call TRBJ2-7, with D possibly matching TRBD2 (6 bases). Germline CDR1 is MNHNY and CDR2 is SVGAGI (reference sequence). V was trimmed by 8 bases and J by 0 bases, leaving 8 bases between them. The CDR3 runs 12 residues. CDR3 in DNA: TGTGCCAGCGTCGGGAGCTCCTACGAGCAGTACTTC. The encoded protein is CASVGSSYEQYF.

The chain links TRBV2 to TRBJ1-5, with TRBD1 identical over 8 bases. This CDR3 region has 14 residues. The ends lost 5 bases at V and 6 bases at J; junction bases unmatched: 6. Germline-derived CDR1 and CDR2 are SNHLY and FYNNEI. The CDR3 spells CASSIQGAAQPQHF. CDR3 nucleotide sequence: TGTGCCAGCAGTATTCAGGGGGCAGCTCAGCCCCAGCATTTT. Full variable domain (missing parts from reference TRBV2 and TRBJ1-5): EPEVTQTPSHQVTQMGQEVILRCVPISNHLYFYWYRQILGQKVEFLVSFYNNEISEKSEIFDDQFSVERPDGSNFTLKIRSTKLEDSAMYFCASSIQGAAQPQHFGDGTRLSIL.

The gene calls are TRBV7-9 and TRBJ2-5; D gene uncertain. V was cut by 4 bases and J by 5 bases, with 8 bases left in between. Germline CDR1 reads SEHNR; CDR2 reads FQNEAQ (reference sequence). The CDR3 has 12 amino acids. The CDR3: CASSSSRETQYF. The CDR3 DNA reads TGTGCCAGCAGCTCGTCTCGGGAGACCCAGTACTTC.

The chain uses TRBV10-3 and TRBJ2-3, with 10 bases that match TRBD2. The CDR3 has 14 amino acids. The V gene's germline CDR1 is ENHRY and CDR2 SYGVKD. The V segment lost 6 bases and the J segment 3 bases; nucleotides outside the gene matches: 3. CDR3 coding DNA: TGTGCCATCAGAGGACTAGCGGTTACAGATACGCAGTATTTT. It translates to CAIRGLAVTDTQYF.

This clone was counted only a few times. CDR3 protein: CASSLGASGGLTDTQYF. The CDR3 bases are TGTGCCAGCAGCTTAGGGGCTAGCGGGGGCCTCACAGATACGCAGTATTTT. The chain combines TRBV7-8 with TRBJ2-3; 10 bases fit TRBD2. Trimming at V came to 1 base and at J to 2 bases, leaving 6 bases not matched to a gene. The CDR3 is 17 residues long. Germline V gene sequence: CDR1 SGHVS, CDR2 FQNEAQ.

The V call is TRBV5-4, the J call TRBJ1-4; 8 nucleotides match TRBD1. The CDR3 is 15 residues long. Germline V gene lookup returns CDR1 SGHNT and CDR2 YYREEE (reference sequence). Trimming took 4 bases from V and 7 from J; bases not matched to a gene: 9. The CDR3 here is CASSTLQGGGEKLFF. The CDR3 DNA is TGTGCCAGCAGCACGTTACAGGGGGGAGGTGAAAAACTGTTTTTT.

In this sample, this clone turned up many times. This sequence joins TRBV28 and TRBJ1-4; D is uncertain. V lost 7 bases to trimming and J lost 8 bases, with 8 bases between them. The CDR3 spans 11 residues. CDR1 MDHEN and CDR2 SYDVKM come from the germline V gene. The CDR3 region is CASMGGEKLFF. CDR3 DNA: TGTGCCAGCATGGGAGGGGAAAAACTGTTTTTT.

This clone was seen more than once but under ten times. The rearrangement links TRBV6-1 to TRBJ2-1; 8 nucleotides align to TRBD2. This CDR3 comprises 16 residues. After removal of 1 base from V and 3 bases from J, the junction contained 5 bases not matched to a gene. Germline loops: CDR1 MNHNS, CDR2 SASEGT. Here the CDR3 DNA reads TGTGCCAGCAGTGAAGAGGCGGGAGGAATCTACAATGAGCAGTTCTTC. Its protein is CASSEEAGGIYNEQFF.

This chain uses TRBV24-1 with TRBJ2-5; D perhaps matches TRBD1 (6 bases). Germline loops: CDR1 KGHDR, CDR2 SFDVKD. The V end lost 2 bases, the J end lost 0 bases, and 12 bases lay between the germline ends. This CDR3 has 16 residues. The CDR3 coding sequence is TGTGCCACCAGTGATTGGAGGACAGACGACCAAGAGACCCAGTACTTC. Its protein is CATSDWRTDDQETQYF.

The chain is built from TRBV11-2 and TRBJ2-7, with a weak D call TRBD2 (5 bases). The CDR3 is 17 residues long. Looked up from germline, CDR1 is SGHAT and CDR2 is FQNNGV. V was clipped by 4 bases and J by 1 base, with 20 bases between them. The CDR3 DNA reads TGTGCCAGCAGCTCAAAAGTGGAGGACTTCTCATCCTACGAGCAGTACTTC. Translating it yields CASSSKVEDFSSYEQYF.

This rearrangement joins TRBV4-2 to TRBJ1-4, with 9 bases aligning to TRBD1. V lost 2 bases to trimming and J lost 3 bases; unmatched junction nucleotides: 7. The CDR3 runs to 17 residues. In germline, CDR1 is LGHNA, CDR2 YNFKEQ. CDR3 loop: CASSQRVGTGSNEKLFF. CDR3 coding DNA: TGTGCCAGCAGCCAAAGAGTCGGGACAGGGTCTAATGAAAAACTGTTTTTT.

This sequence joins TRBV28 and TRBJ2-7; tentative D call: TRBD2 (6 bases). This CDR3 has 12 amino acids. The germline V gene encodes CDR1 MDHEN and CDR2 SYDVKM. CDR3 protein: CAGGDGAYEQYF. In nucleotides, the CDR3 is TGTGCAGGAGGGGACGGAGCCTACGAGCAGTACTTC.

J is TRBJ2-5 and V is TRBV5-5, with 10 bases matching TRBD1. The germline CDR1 and CDR2 sequences are SGHKS and YYEKEE (reference sequence). This CDR3 comprises 16 residues. Trimming took 7 bases from V and 7 from J; bases not matched to a gene: 16. CDR3 sequence (DNA): TGTGCCAGCGCGGACGGGACAGGGGAAAAATGGGGGACCCAGTACTTC. Encoded protein: CASADGTGEKWGTQYF.

This clone was picked up one time. This chain's CDR3 is CASSLSVQGVGNQPQHF. The CDR3 DNA follows: TGCGCCAGCAGCCTCAGTGTACAGGGGGTGGGCAATCAGCCCCAGCATTTT. This chain joins TRBV23-1 and TRBJ1-5; 8 bases match TRBD1. TRBV23-1 is reported as an ORF; its role is uncertain. The CDR3 spans 17 residues. The junction had 12 bases not matched to a gene; V was cut back by 6 bases and J by 2 bases.

This clone was seen only a few times. The rearrangement joins TRBV21-1 to TRBJ2-3; the table's D gene call, TRBD2, was not cross checked with the DNA. TRBV21-1 is designated a pseudogene. This CDR3 comprises 18 residues. The CDR3 sequence: CASSKEEGTAASTDTQYF. CDR3 nucleotide sequence: TGTGCCAGCAGCAAAGAGGAGGGAACAGCAGCTAGCACAGATACGCAGTATTTT.